Below, 20 T cell receptor beta chains from the same sample are listed, as sequenced in a study of Ad26.COV2.S vaccination and SARS-CoV-2 variants. Treatment reported: approximately 18 received Ad26.COV2.S at low or high dose, single or two shots; roughly five received placebo; per-sample allocation not given. Sampling occurred on day 63 after the first vaccine or placebo injection. The protocol was immunoSEQ multiplex PCR, while the TCRdb copy is restricted to in-frame clones and leaves out a portion. The data show over 300,000 clones, 83% seen once. The sample here was peripheral blood, taken in a trial of Ad26.COV2.S vaccine versus placebo. The receptors shown here come from a person aged 18 to 65 who received the Ad26.COV2.S COVID-19 vaccine or a placebo.

This chain uses TRBV10-3 with TRBJ2-2; 7 bases fit TRBD1. The length of the CDR3 is 15 residues. V shed 6 bases and J 4 bases; nucleotides not matched to a gene: 8. Germline V lookup: CDR1 ENHRY, CDR2 SYGVKD. This CDR3 is CAISKQGQSTGELFF. The CDR3 DNA reads as TGTGCCATCAGCAAACAGGGGCAGTCCACCGGGGAGCTGTTTTTT.

The J gene is TRBJ2-1, the V gene TRBV7-9, with D hard to call. CDR3 length: 14 amino acids. Germline values: CDR1 SEHNR, CDR2 FQNEAQ (reference sequence). V lost 5 bases and J 1 base, leaving 9 bases between the germline ends. DNA for the CDR3: TGTGCCAGCAGCCCCTCGGGTTCCTACAATGAGCAGTTCTTC. Residues: CASSPSGSYNEQFF. The variable domain in full, with the rest retrieved from reference TRBV7-9 and TRBJ2-1, is DTGVSQNPRHKITKRGQNVTFRCDPISEHNRLYWYRQTLGQGPEFLTYFQNEAQLEKSRLLSDRFSAERPKGSFSTLEIQRTEQGDSAMYLCASSPSGSYNEQFFGPGTRLTVL.

V is TRBV6-4 and J is TRBJ2-7; D is unclear. The CDR3 consists of 10 residues. From germline, CDR1 is MRHNA and CDR2 SNTAGT. Trimming cost V 7 bases and J 6 bases, with 7 bases left between them. The CDR3 nucleotides read TGTGCCAGCACCCCTCGCGAGCAGTACTTC. Protein sequence: CASTPREQYF.

The chain is built from TRBV7-9 and TRBJ2-5; D not resolved. V lost 5 bases and J lost 2, with 6 bases in between. The CDR3 has 12 residues. The germline gives CDR1 SEHNR, CDR2 FQNEAQ (reference sequence). The CDR3 spells CASSPQQETQYF. CDR3 bases: TGTGCCAGCAGCCCTCAGCAAGAGACCCAGTACTTC.

The chain joins TRBV4-3 to TRBJ2-1; a weak D match, TRBD1 (5 bases). Germline V CDR1 and CDR2: LGHNA, YSLEER. V lost 1 base and J 9 bases, leaving 19 bases between the germline ends. The CDR3 contains 16 residues. The CDR3 DNA is TGCGCCAGCAGCCAAGCCCCTAGGGGAATGGTGAGTGAGCAGTTCTTC. Its translation: CASSQAPRGMVSEQFF.

This chain uses TRBV6-1 with TRBJ1-6, with D maybe TRBD1 (6 bases). V was trimmed by 2 bases and J by 3 bases, leaving 14 bases between them. Germline V lookup: CDR1 MNHNS, CDR2 SASEGT. CDR3 size: 17 residues. CDR3 in amino acids: CASSETYGQIYNSPLHF. In DNA, the CDR3 is TGTGCCAGCAGTGAAACCTATGGACAGATCTATAATTCACCCCTCCACTTT.

The chain joins TRBV30 to TRBJ2-2; TRBD1 matches at 8 bases. Germline V gene data show CDR1 as GTSNPN and CDR2 as SVGIG (reference sequence). This CDR3 spans 12 amino acids. J was trimmed by 6 bases and V by 5 bases; bases with no gene match: 2. CDR3 residues: CAWRTGPGELFF. Here the CDR3 DNA reads TGTGCCTGGCGGACAGGGCCCGGGGAGCTGTTTTTT. Filled out from reference TRBV30 and TRBJ2-2, the complete variable domain reads SQTIHQWPATLVQPVGSPLSLECTVEGTSNPNLYWYRQAAGRGLQLLFYSVGIGQISSEVPQNLSASRPQDRQFILSSKKLLLSDSGFYLCAWRTGPGELFFGEGSRLTVL.

The rearrangement uses TRBV7-9 and TRBJ2-3; 10 nucleotides agree with TRBD2. V gave up 4 bases and J gave up 1 base; unmatched junction bases: 2. This CDR3 is built from 15 residues. CDR1 is SEHNR and CDR2 is FQNEAQ in the germline V gene (reference sequence). The chain's CDR3 is CASSSLAGGTDTQYF. Written as DNA, the CDR3 is TGTGCCAGCAGCTCTCTAGCGGGGGGCACAGATACGCAGTATTTT.

This chain links TRBV15 with TRBJ2-1; 9 bases are shared with TRBD1. The CDR3 has 16 residues. Trimming cost V 0 bases and J 5 bases; bases outside gene matches: 5. In germline, CDR1 is LNHNV, CDR2 YYDKDF (reference sequence). The DNA for the CDR3 is TGTGCCACCAGCAGAGAAGGGGACAGGGTTGACAATGAGCAGTTCTTC. It specifies CATSREGDRVDNEQFF.

This chain joins TRBV2 and TRBJ2-2, with 7 bases identical to TRBD2. Trimming at V came to 8 bases and at J to 5 bases, leaving 8 bases not matched to a gene. The CDR3 runs 14 residues. The germline V gene has CDR1 SNHLY and CDR2 FYNNEI. CDR3: CASAKRERTGELFF. CDR3 in DNA: TGTGCCAGCGCCAAGCGGGAAAGGACCGGGGAGCTGTTTTTT.

The chain has TRBV11-2 and TRBJ1-1; D might be TRBD1 (5 bases). In germline, CDR1 is SGHAT, CDR2 FQNNGV. The CDR3 covers 12 residues. With 5 bases removed from V and 9 bases from J, the gap between germline ends came to 13 bases. CDR3 residues: CASSPGGPKAFF. The CDR3 DNA reads as TGTGCCAGCAGCCCCGGGGGACCCAAAGCTTTCTTT.

The chain combines TRBV7-2 with TRBJ1-5; D gene unclear. V lost 5 bases and J 9 bases, leaving 20 bases between the germline ends. The CDR3 covers 15 residues. Germline CDR1 SGHTA, CDR2 FQGNSA. The CDR3 bases are TGTGCCAGCAGCCATTCTAGTACGGGTGCTCTGCCCCAGCATTTT. Translation: CASSHSSTGALPQHF.

The chain combines TRBV6-1 with TRBJ2-7, with D possibly TRBD2 on 6 matching bases. Trimming shortened V by 0 bases and J by 4 bases, and 13 bases separated the two germline ends. The germline V gene has CDR1 MNHNS and CDR2 SASEGT. The CDR3 consists of 15 residues. CDR3 region: CASSEATGGKYEQYF. In nucleotides, the CDR3 is TGTGCCAGCAGTGAAGCTACGGGCGGGAAATACGAGCAGTACTTC.

This rearrangement joins TRBV9 to TRBJ2-5; D perhaps matches TRBD1 (6 bases). The CDR3 has 14 residues. CDR1 is SGDLS, CDR2 YYNGEE, per germline. V dropped 4 bases and J dropped 4 bases, with 14 bases sitting between them. CDR3 amino acids: CASSPGQRPETQYF. The CDR3 nucleotides read TGTGCCAGCAGCCCAGGACAGAGGCCAGAGACCCAGTACTTC.

The gene calls are TRBV7-9 and TRBJ2-1; weak D call: TRBD2 (6 bases). Trimming cost V 0 bases and J 5 bases, with 11 bases left between them. Germline V gives CDR1 SEHNR, CDR2 FQNEAQ (reference sequence). This CDR3 has 15 residues. CDR3 sequence: CASSLAWRGHNEQFF. The CDR3 bases are TGTGCCAGCAGCTTAGCGTGGCGGGGCCACAATGAGCAGTTCTTC.

The sample holds one count of this clone. The rearrangement uses TRBV7-9 and TRBJ2-7; no reliable D call. Trimming removed 1 base at V and 2 bases at J, with 15 bases between. CDR1 is SEHNR, CDR2 FQNEAQ, per germline (reference sequence). The CDR3 has 16 residues. The DNA of the CDR3 is TGTGCCAGCAGCTTAGGGGGTGGTACGGCACCCTACGAGCAGTACTTC. This translates into CASSLGGGTAPYEQYF.

The chain uses TRBV19 and TRBJ1-5, with TRBD1 matching 7 bases. Trimming at V came to 8 bases and at J to 0 bases, leaving 10 bases not matched to a gene. There are 16 residues in the CDR3. Germline V gene lookup returns CDR1 LNHDA and CDR2 SQIVND (reference sequence). Here the CDR3 reads CASVDRNYYSNQPQHF. The DNA of the CDR3 is TGTGCCAGTGTGGACAGGAACTATTATAGCAATCAGCCCCAGCATTTT.

The chain is built from TRBV4-1 and TRBJ2-5; TRBD2 is a possible D gene (6 bases). Germline V lookup: CDR1 MGHRA, CDR2 YSYEKL. This CDR3 spans 15 amino acids. V was cut by 2 bases and J by 4 bases, with 14 bases left in between. The CDR3 protein is CASSQFVWGGETQYF. The CDR3 nucleotides are TGCGCCAGCAGCCAATTCGTTTGGGGAGGAGAGACCCAGTACTTC.

This clone is a singleton in its sample. The chain is built from TRBV5-3 and TRBJ2-5; no reliable D call. TRBV5-3 belongs to the ORF category, with a function that is uncertain. The CDR3 has 12 residues. Trimming pared 0 bases from V and 4 bases from J, leaving 4 bases between. The CDR3 DNA reads TGTGCCAGAAGCTTGGAGGGAGAGACCCAGTACTTC. It yields the protein CARSLEGETQYF.

The CDR3 region has the DNA TGTGCCAGCGCCGATCAGCCCCAGCATTTT. The encoded protein is CASADQPQHF. The chain employs TRBV6-5 and TRBJ1-5; D is ambiguous. The V gene lost 8 bases and the J gene lost 5 bases, with 4 bases spanning the gap. The CDR3 covers 10 residues. Germline lookup yields CDR1 MNHEY and CDR2 SVGAGI.